One sample yielded the 32 T cell receptor beta chains listed below, sequenced in a study of vaccination and CD4 T cells after COVID-19. Oncomine TCR Beta short-read sequencing was applied to DNA from cultured CD4+ T cells. TCRdb called the PCR reads again in MiXCR, with one record for every CDR3 protein. The sample carries 15,000 to 20,000 distinct CDR3 sequences, 45% to 65% recorded once. Antigens for these TCRs are unknown. The treatment was: approximately nine-day PBMC culture with coronavirus spike peptide pools or control peptides (ViraFEST assay). Material: CD4+ T cells from blood, cultured in vitro, obtained before SARS-CoV-2 vaccination. The source is a human donor who had recovered from COVID-19.

The chain joins TRBV19 to TRBJ1-5, with unresolved D. CDR1 is LNHDA, CDR2 SQIVND, per germline (reference sequence). This CDR3 has 15 amino acids. Trimming cost V 3 bases and J 2 bases, with 11 bases left between them. The CDR3, as DNA: TGTGCCAGTAGTATTTGGGCAGCTGGCAATCAGCCCCAGCATTTT. This codes for CASSIWAAGNQPQHF.

This clonotype was seen a handful of times. The genes are TRBV19 and TRBJ1-5; the match to TRBD1 covers 7 bases. The CDR3 length is 15 residues. Germline V CDR1 and CDR2: LNHDA, SQIVND (reference sequence). The trim removed 4 bases at V and 5 bases at J, leaving 8 bases unmatched. The CDR3 DNA reads as TGTGCCAGTAGTACATCACAGGGGTATCATCAGCCCCAGCATTTT. Amino acid sequence: CASSTSQGYHQPQHF.

The chain links TRBV6-4 to TRBJ1-5; TRBD1 aligns across 7 bases. Germline V lookup: CDR1 MRHNA, CDR2 SNTAGT. With V trimmed by 6 bases and J by 0 bases, 5 bases remained unmatched. The CDR3 runs to 15 residues. CDR3 DNA: TGTGCCAGCAGAGAACAGGGGAATAGCAATCAGCCCCAGCATTTT. This translates into CASREQGNSNQPQHF.

The chain uses TRBV7-6 and TRBJ1-5; D ambiguous. Germline V gene sequence: CDR1 SGHVS, CDR2 FNYEAQ. Trimming removed 2 bases from V and 0 bases from J, with 2 bases in between. CDR3 length: 13 residues. CDR3 protein: CASSLSSNQPQHF. The CDR3 coding sequence is TGTGCCAGCAGCTTATCTAGCAATCAGCCCCAGCATTTT.

The chain employs TRBV20-1 and TRBJ2-7; D unclear. Germline CDR1 is DFQATT and CDR2 is SNEGSKA (reference sequence). Between the trimmed V and J ends, which lost 3 bases and 6 bases, there was a span of 12 bases. The length of the CDR3 is 12 residues. The CDR3 coding sequence is TGCAGTGCTAGGTTTAGTCCCGCCGAGCAGTACTTC. Protein sequence: CSARFSPAEQYF.

This chain connects TRBV4-3 to TRBJ2-2, with 8 bases aligning to TRBD2. The CDR3 is made up of 17 amino acids. V was pared by 1 base and J by 2 bases, with 6 bases of the junction left unmatched. Germline assignment: CDR1 LGHNA and CDR2 YSLEER. The CDR3 nucleotides read TGCGCCAGCAGCCAAGGTGCAGCGGGGGTAAACACCGGGGAGCTGTTTTTT. Its translation is CASSQGAAGVNTGELFF.

This clonotype occurred a few times. V and J are TRBV2 and TRBJ1-6, with TRBD1 as a possible D gene (5 bases). V dropped 6 bases and J dropped 0 bases, with 12 bases sitting between them. Germline V CDR1 and CDR2: SNHLY, FYNNEI. CDR3 size: 16 residues. This CDR3 is CASRVGASSYNSPLHF. In DNA form, the CDR3 reads TGTGCCAGCAGGGTTGGGGCCAGCTCCTATAATTCACCCCTCCACTTT.

This clonotype was seen only once. The chain recombines TRBV6-1 with TRBJ1-5; 10 nucleotides align to TRBD1. This CDR3 has 15 residues. Germline V gene sequence: CDR1 MNHNS, CDR2 SASEGT. The J segment lost 2 bases and the V segment lost 6 bases, leaving 4 bases of the junction unmatched. CDR3 amino acids: CASSTTGGGNQPQHF. The CDR3 DNA reads TGTGCCAGCAGCACGACAGGGGGCGGCAATCAGCCCCAGCATTTT.

V gene TRBV28 combines with J gene TRBJ2-4, with 9 bases aligning to TRBD1. Germline V gene data show CDR1 as MDHEN and CDR2 as SYDVKM. The V segment lost 5 bases and the J segment 4 bases; nucleotides outside the gene matches: 6. There are 15 residues in the CDR3. In DNA form, the CDR3 reads TGTGCCAGCAGTCAACAGGGGGCGGGAAAAAACATTCAGTACTTC. The encoded protein is CASSQQGAGKNIQYF.

A few counts support this clonotype. This chain links TRBV20-1 with TRBJ2-7, with 8 bases aligning to TRBD2. Unmatched junction bases numbered 4, after V lost 0 bases and J lost 6 bases. Looked up from germline, CDR1 is DFQATT and CDR2 is SNEGSKA (reference sequence). This CDR3 spans 13 amino acids. CDR3 bases: TGCAGTGCTAGAGAGACTAGCGACGGCGAGCAGTACTTC. Protein: CSARETSDGEQYF.

This clonotype was observed a single time. The rearrangement links TRBV20-1 to TRBJ2-7, with TRBD1 matching 10 bases. Germline CDR1 reads DFQATT; CDR2 reads SNEGSKA (reference sequence). The J segment lost 6 bases and the V segment lost 4 bases, leaving 6 bases of the junction unmatched. The length of the CDR3 is 13 residues. The CDR3 coding sequence is TGCAGTGCTATCCGACAGGGGGCTGGCGAGCAGTACTTC. It is translated as CSAIRQGAGEQYF.

The CDR3, as DNA: TGCGCCAGCAGCTTGACCGGACAGGGTAGTCAGCCCCAGCATTTT. Translating gives CASSLTGQGSQPQHF. The chain uses TRBV5-1 and TRBJ1-5, with 8 bases matching TRBD1. The CDR3 consists of 15 residues. The junction had 6 bases not matched to a gene; V was cut back by 1 base and J by 6 bases. In germline, CDR1 is SGHRS, CDR2 YFSETQ.

The chain is built from TRBV28 and TRBJ1-3; the match to TRBD1 covers 7 bases. The CDR3 totals 16 residues. Germline CDR1 MDHEN, CDR2 SYDVKM. Losses at the gene ends were 2 bases for V and 1 base for J; bases not matched to a gene: 5. The CDR3 is CASSLPTGESGNTIYF. The CDR3 bases are TGTGCCAGCAGTTTACCTACAGGGGAGTCTGGAAACACCATATATTTT.

V is TRBV20-1 and J is TRBJ2-1; TRBD2 agrees at 8 bases. Unmatched junction bases numbered 3, after V lost 8 bases and J lost 0 bases. CDR3 length equals 13 residues. Germline lookup yields CDR1 DFQATT and CDR2 SNEGSKA (reference sequence). The CDR3 nucleotides are TGCAGTCCGGGACTAGGCTCCTACAATGAGCAGTTCTTC. Its translation: CSPGLGSYNEQFF.

The sample holds a few counts of this clonotype. The chain is built from TRBV10-2 and TRBJ1-1, with D unresolved. The length of the CDR3 is 13 residues. Trimming shortened V by 3 bases and J by 6 bases, and 11 bases separated the two germline ends. The germline V gene encodes CDR1 WSHSY and CDR2 SAAADI. The CDR3: CASSDRGSAEAFF. CDR3 nucleotides: TGCGCCAGCAGTGACCGGGGTAGCGCTGAAGCTTTCTTT.

This clonotype was seen a handful of times. The chain recombines TRBV15 with TRBJ2-2; D is ambiguous. V was clipped by 4 bases and J by 8 bases, with 14 bases between them. Germline V lookup: CDR1 LNHNV, CDR2 YYDKDF (reference sequence). The CDR3 has 14 residues. The CDR3: CATSMGGRLGELFF. CDR3 DNA sequence: TGTGCCACCAGCATGGGCGGACGCTTAGGGGAGCTGTTTTTT.

The chain uses TRBV6-1 and TRBJ2-7; unclear D gene. CDR1 is MNHNS and CDR2 is SASEGT in the germline V gene. The CDR3 has 13 amino acids. The germline V and J ends were trimmed by 8 bases and 4 bases, with 15 bases remaining between them. DNA for the CDR3: TGTGCCAGCTGCCCCGGCGGCCTTTACGAGCAGTACTTC. Translating gives CASCPGGLYEQYF.

The genes are TRBV7-8 and TRBJ2-3; the D is unclear. The CDR3 is made up of 16 amino acids. Per the germline V gene, CDR1 is SGHVS and CDR2 is FQNEAQ. V was trimmed by 4 bases and J by 2 bases, leaving 16 bases between them. DNA of the CDR3: TGTGCCAGCAGCTCCCTAAAGAAATCCGACACAGATACGCAGTATTTT. It specifies CASSSLKKSDTDTQYF. The full variable domain, its missing parts supplied by reference TRBV7-8 and TRBJ2-3, is GAGVSQSPRYKVAKRGQDVALRCDPISGHVSLFWYQQALGQGPEFLTYFQNEAQLDKSGLPSDRFFAERPEGSVSTLKIQRTQQEDSAVYLCASSSLKKSDTDTQYFGPGTRLTVL.

V gene TRBV6-1 combines with J gene TRBJ2-1, with 10 positions matching TRBD2. Germline CDR1 is MNHNS and CDR2 is SASEGT. This CDR3 comprises 16 residues. Unmatched junction bases numbered 9, after V lost 1 base and J lost 9 bases. The CDR3 DNA is TGTGCCAGCAGTGAAGGGACTAGCGGCCCTCGGGGTGAGCAGTTCTTC. Protein product: CASSEGTSGPRGEQFF.

This clonotype was seen only a few times. CDR3 nucleotide sequence: TGTGCCAGCAGTTACGAGGAGGGGCGCCAGCCCCAGCATTTT. Amino acids: CASSYEEGRQPQHF. The V and J genes are TRBV6-2 or TRBV6-3 and TRBJ1-5; weak D call: TRBD1 (5 bases). The length of the CDR3 is 14 residues. Trimming removed 2 bases at V and 7 bases at J, with 12 bases between. Germline V gene lookup returns CDR1 MNHEY and CDR2 SVGEGT.

J is TRBJ2-3 and V is TRBV27, with D unclear. The CDR3 length is 16 residues. The germline V gene encodes CDR1 MNHEY and CDR2 SMNVEV (reference sequence). The V end lost 2 bases, the J end lost 2 bases, and 14 bases lay between the germline ends. The CDR3 coding sequence is TGTGCCAGCAGTTTACAATTAGCTGCACACACAGATACGCAGTATTTT. This gives the protein CASSLQLAAHTDTQYF.

This chain connects TRBV11-2 to TRBJ1-1; no reliable D call. V dropped 1 base and J dropped 10 bases, with 10 bases sitting between them. This CDR3 is 12 amino acids long. Germline values: CDR1 SGHAT, CDR2 FQNNGV. The CDR3 loop reads CASSLAKTTAFF. The CDR3 region has the DNA TGTGCCAGCAGCTTAGCAAAAACGACAGCTTTCTTT. Full variable domain (rest looked up from reference TRBV11-2 and TRBJ1-1): EAGVAQSPRYKIIEKRQSVAFWCNPISGHATLYWYQQILGQGPKLLIQFQNNGVVDDSQLPKDRFSAERLKGVDSTLKIQPAKLEDSAVYLCASSLAKTTAFFGQGTRLTVV.

In its sample, this clonotype was seen a few times. This chain uses TRBV10-3 with TRBJ1-6, with TRBD1 matching over 8 bases. Germline V gene data show CDR1 as ENHRY and CDR2 as SYGVKD. This CDR3 contains 13 residues. V was pared by 10 bases and J by 2 bases, with 1 base of the junction left unmatched. The CDR3 region has the DNA TGTGCCACCAGGGGGCCCTATAATTCACCCCTCCACTTT. Its translation: CATRGPYNSPLHF.

This clonotype was seen a handful of times. This sequence joins TRBV6-5 and TRBJ1-2; 7 bases line up with TRBD1. Germline loops: CDR1 MNHEY, CDR2 SVGAGI. V shed 4 bases, J shed 6 bases, and the junction held 8 bases outside the gene matches. The CDR3 consists of 14 residues. The CDR3 DNA follows: TGTGCCAGCAGTTCTGCAGGGGGAAGAGATGGCTACACCTTC. As protein: CASSSAGGRDGYTF.

The chain uses TRBV11-3 and TRBJ2-1, with 15 bases identical to TRBD2. The CDR3 contains 15 residues. Germline assignment: CDR1 SGHNT and CDR2 YENEEA. The V gene end was trimmed by 5 bases and the J gene end by 9 bases; junction bases not matched to a gene: 5. In DNA, the CDR3 is TGTGCCAGCAGCGGGACTAGCGGGAGGCAGGGTGAGCAGTTCTTC. Translating gives CASSGTSGRQGEQFF.

The rearrangement uses TRBV28 and TRBJ2-7; 9 nucleotides agree with TRBD2. Germline V gives CDR1 MDHEN, CDR2 SYDVKM. The CDR3 is 15 residues long. V was pared by 8 bases and J by 6 bases, with 14 bases of the junction left unmatched. CDR3 residues: CASQGGGSGSGEQYF. The CDR3 coding sequence is TGTGCCAGCCAAGGGGGGGGTAGCGGGAGCGGCGAGCAGTACTTC.

This clonotype appeared a single time. This sequence joins TRBV18 and TRBJ1-1, with D hard to call. The germline gives CDR1 KGHSH, CDR2 LQKENI. The CDR3 spans 14 residues. Trimming removed 1 base at V and 1 base at J, with 7 bases between. The CDR3 here is CASSPRAANTEAFF. The CDR3 DNA reads as TGTGCCAGCTCACCACGGGCAGCGAACACTGAAGCTTTCTTT.

This clonotype has more than one count but fewer than ten. The chain joins TRBV20-1 to TRBJ2-3, with 7 bases that match TRBD1. J gave up 1 base and V 7 bases, and 8 bases lay outside the gene matches. There are 14 residues in the CDR3. Germline V gene sequence: CDR1 DFQATT, CDR2 SNEGSKA (reference sequence). CDR3 DNA: TGCAGTGATCAATTACAGGGGCGCACAGATACGCAGTATTTT. This translates into CSDQLQGRTDTQYF.

A single count supports this clonotype. The chain combines TRBV14 with TRBJ2-7; perhaps TRBD1 as D (7 bases). The germline CDR1 and CDR2 sequences are SGHDN and FVKESK. The CDR3 has 14 amino acids. The ends were cut back, 3 bases at V and 5 bases at J, with 14 bases in the middle. The CDR3 is CASSHRQGGDEQYF. The DNA for the CDR3 is TGTGCCAGCAGCCACCGACAGGGAGGCGACGAGCAGTACTTC.

The rearrangement joins TRBV20-1 to TRBJ2-3; 13 bases are a match to TRBD2. The CDR3 is 17 residues long. The germline CDR1 and CDR2 sequences are DFQATT and SNEGSKA (reference sequence). Unmatched junction bases numbered 15, after V lost 8 bases and J lost 4 bases. The CDR3 DNA sequence: TGCAGTATCAACCTGGGAACTAGCGGGAGGGTGGCAGATACGCAGTATTTT. Encoded protein: CSINLGTSGRVADTQYF.

The V call is TRBV30, the J call TRBJ2-7; D ambiguous. The length of the CDR3 is 12 residues. The V and J ends lost 3 bases and 5 bases respectively, with 11 bases between them. Looked up from germline, CDR1 is GTSNPN and CDR2 is SVGIG (reference sequence). CDR3 sequence: CAWSAADNEQYF. CDR3 nucleotides: TGTGCCTGGAGCGCCGCAGACAACGAGCAGTACTTC.

This chain links TRBV27 with TRBJ2-2, with 7 bases aligning to TRBD1. This CDR3 contains 13 residues. Looked up from germline, CDR1 is MNHEY and CDR2 is SMNVEV (reference sequence). V shed 6 bases, J shed 5 bases, and the junction held 3 bases outside the gene matches. This CDR3 reads CASSIQGTGELFF. The CDR3 nucleotides read TGTGCCAGCAGCATACAGGGGACCGGGGAGCTGTTTTTT.